The TCR beta chain described here comes from a study of T cells in Graves' hyperthyroidism and ophthalmopathy. Whole-study results and caveats: A 13 V-J model separated ophthalmopathy from stable hyperthyroidism.

From RNA transcripts, TCR beta CDR3 regions were amplified. HTBI primers were the set used in a first-round RT-PCR of the TCR CDR3. Each CDR3 protein gets one entry after TCRdb re-called the multiplex PCR reads with MiXCR. This table holds 560,000 or so distinct CDR3 sequences, approximately 44% found once. At least ten counts were recorded for this clonotype. The antigen is undetermined. The CDR3 has 13 residues. V gave up 8 bases and J gave up 4 bases, with 14 bases separating them. Germline V CDR1 and CDR2: MNHEY, SVGAGI. This TCR was sampled from a woman between 18 and 30 years old with Graves' hyperthyroidism. The chain recombines TRBV6-5 with TRBJ1-1, with D uncertain. The sequenced material came from peripheral blood or thyroid tissue (not recorded which). The chain's CDR3 is CASAIGEGTEAFF. The CDR3 DNA sequence: TGTGCCAGCGCAATCGGCGAGGGCACTGAAGCTTTCTTT.